The 24 T cell receptor beta chains below were found in one sample sequenced in a study of cytomegalovirus exposure and HLA in healthy donors. The PCR used 60 Vbeta and 13 Jbeta primers. Clones were sequenced by immunoSEQ multiplex PCR, and TCRdb holds only the in-frame ones, with some missing. Of about 190,000 clones in the sample, roughly 80% were seen once. The material sequenced was PBMCs. The receptor set was obtained from a woman aged 25 to 39 in good health and CMV-seropositive.

V and J are TRBV28 and TRBJ2-7; 8 bases map to TRBD1. Germline values: CDR1 MDHEN, CDR2 SYDVKM. This CDR3 contains 15 residues. The trim removed 6 bases at V and 4 bases at J, leaving 11 bases unmatched. This CDR3 reads CASSQRRTGRYEQYF. DNA of the CDR3: TGTGCCAGCAGCCAACGACGGACAGGGCGGTACGAGCAGTACTTC.

This rearrangement joins TRBV2 to TRBJ1-4; D is ambiguous. V was trimmed by 3 bases and J by 3 bases, leaving 11 bases between them. The length of the CDR3 is 15 residues. CDR1 and CDR2 (germline): SNHLY, FYNNEI. CDR3 DNA: TGTGCCAGCAGTGAGGCGGGGAGGGCTAATGAAAAACTGTTTTTT. Amino acids: CASSEAGRANEKLFF.

The chain links TRBV11-2 to TRBJ2-3, with 12 bases matching TRBD2. Trimming cost V 2 bases and J 3 bases; bases outside gene matches: 3. In germline, CDR1 is SGHAT, CDR2 FQNNGV. The CDR3 runs 16 residues. The CDR3 DNA is TGTGCCAGCAGCTTATTCGGGACTAGCGGGACAGATACGCAGTATTTT. Translation: CASSLFGTSGTDTQYF.

This chain links TRBV9 with TRBJ2-7; 7 positions match TRBD1. The CDR3 extends over 14 amino acids. Per the germline V gene, CDR1 is SGDLS and CDR2 is YYNGEE. After removal of 1 base from V and 5 bases from J, the junction contained 6 bases not matched to a gene. For the CDR3, the DNA is TGTGCCAGCAGCGTAACCGGGACAGTTAACGAGCAGTACTTC. This gives the protein CASSVTGTVNEQYF.

The chain joins TRBV6-1 to TRBJ2-1; no reliable D call. Per the germline V gene, CDR1 is MNHNS and CDR2 is SASEGT. CDR3 length equals 15 residues. Trimming removed 5 bases at V and 0 bases at J, with 11 bases between. The CDR3 here is CASSTQQSSYNEQFF. CDR3 coding DNA: TGTGCCAGCAGTACACAGCAGAGCTCCTACAATGAGCAGTTCTTC.

The V gene is TRBV27, the J gene TRBJ2-7; D is possibly TRBD2 (5 bases). With 3 bases removed from V and 4 bases from J, the gap between germline ends came to 10 bases. CDR1 is MNHEY and CDR2 is SMNVEV in the germline V gene (reference sequence). The length of the CDR3 is 13 residues. The chain's CDR3 is CASSFGLDYEQYF. The CDR3 coding sequence is TGTGCCAGCAGTTTCGGACTGGATTACGAGCAGTACTTC.

The gene calls are TRBV5-1 and TRBJ2-2, with TRBD2 matching 7 bases. Germline V lookup: CDR1 SGHRS, CDR2 YFSETQ. V was pared by 1 base and J by 0 bases, with 12 bases of the junction left unmatched. This CDR3 region has 19 residues. CDR3 sequence: CASSLRSSGQFANTGELFF. The CDR3 nucleotides are TGCGCCAGCAGCTTGAGATCTAGCGGCCAGTTCGCGAACACCGGGGAGCTGTTTTTT.

The chain uses TRBV5-5 and TRBJ1-1, with D tentatively TRBD1 (5 bases). Germline V gene data show CDR1 as SGHKS and CDR2 as YYEKEE (reference sequence). The CDR3 consists of 13 residues. The germline V and J ends were trimmed by 0 bases and 10 bases, with 13 bases remaining between them. The CDR3 here is CASSLAGPERAFF. CDR3 nucleotides: TGTGCCAGCAGCTTGGCAGGGCCCGAGAGAGCTTTCTTT.

The chain recombines TRBV6-5 with TRBJ2-3; D ambiguous. Germline-derived CDR1 and CDR2 are MNHEY and SVGAGI. The CDR3 is made up of 15 amino acids. The V end lost 0 bases, the J end lost 1 base, and 8 bases lay between the germline ends. As DNA, the CDR3 is TGTGCCAGCAGTTACTCGAGGTTAGGCACAGATACGCAGTATTTT. It yields the protein CASSYSRLGTDTQYF.

The chain is built from TRBV5-1 and TRBJ2-7, with TRBD1 as a possible D gene (6 bases). Deletions cut 3 bases from V and 3 bases from J, with 10 bases between. The CDR3 totals 13 residues. Per germline, CDR1 SGHRS and CDR2 YFSETQ. CDR3 nucleotides: TGCGCCAGCAGCTCCGGGACATACTACGAGCAGTACTTC. Amino acids: CASSSGTYYEQYF.

The V gene is TRBV27, the J gene TRBJ2-3, with 10 bases aligning to TRBD2. The CDR3 covers 15 residues. CDR1 MNHEY and CDR2 SMNVEV come from the germline V gene (reference sequence). The V segment lost 2 bases and the J segment 4 bases; nucleotides outside the gene matches: 3. This CDR3 reads CASSLTSGTADTQYF. DNA of the CDR3: TGTGCCAGCAGTTTAACTAGCGGGACCGCAGATACGCAGTATTTT.

This clone appeared a single time. CDR3 residues: CASSETYNSPLHF. CDR3 bases: TGTGCCAGCAGTGAAACATATAATTCACCCCTCCACTTT. This chain connects TRBV25-1 to TRBJ1-6; unclear D gene. Germline-derived CDR1 and CDR2 are MGHDK and SYGVNS. Trimming removed 2 bases from V and 4 bases from J, with 3 bases in between. The length of the CDR3 is 13 residues.

The chain combines TRBV7-9 with TRBJ1-3, with D maybe TRBD1 (6 bases). The CDR3 is 15 residues long. Germline V gene data show CDR1 as SEHNR and CDR2 as FQNEAQ (reference sequence). Deletions cut 4 bases from V and 0 bases from J, with 10 bases between. The CDR3 sequence: CASSSTGDSGNTIYF. The CDR3 DNA follows: TGTGCCAGCAGCTCGACAGGAGACTCTGGAAACACCATATATTTT.

The V and J genes are TRBV10-3 and TRBJ2-5; D not resolved. Looked up from germline, CDR1 is ENHRY and CDR2 is SYGVKD. V was trimmed by 5 bases and J by 5 bases, leaving 12 bases between them. This CDR3 is 13 amino acids long. CDR3 region: CAISKGHSETQYF. DNA for the CDR3: TGTGCCATCAGTAAAGGCCACAGCGAGACCCAGTACTTC.

The rearrangement joins TRBV28 to TRBJ1-2, with 7 bases lining up with TRBD1. In germline, CDR1 is MDHEN, CDR2 SYDVKM. The trim removed 4 bases at V and 11 bases at J, leaving 4 bases unmatched. This CDR3 has 11 amino acids. The CDR3 DNA reads TGTGCCAGCAGTTCTAGACAGGGTTACACCTTC. This encodes CASSSRQGYTF.

The chain is built from TRBV6-5 and TRBJ2-5; 8 nucleotides agree with TRBD1. V lost 5 bases, J lost 1 base, and 3 bases stayed unmatched. The CDR3 contains 14 residues. The germline V gene encodes CDR1 MNHEY and CDR2 SVGAGI. Here the CDR3 DNA reads TGTGCCAGCAGTGCCAGGGGGCCCCAAGAGACCCAGTACTTC. It is translated as CASSARGPQETQYF.

The V call is TRBV5-8, the J call TRBJ2-7; 7 nucleotides line up with TRBD1. CDR3 length: 17 residues. The J segment lost 2 bases and the V segment lost 4 bases, leaving 15 bases of the junction unmatched. Germline loops: CDR1 SGHTS, CDR2 YDEGEE. CDR3: CASSVGTDFSLPYEQYF. As DNA, the CDR3 is TGTGCCAGCAGCGTGGGGACAGATTTTTCTTTACCCTACGAGCAGTACTTC.

This chain uses TRBV7-9 with TRBJ1-5; the match to TRBD1 covers 9 bases. Germline CDR1 SEHNR, CDR2 FQNEAQ (reference sequence). The ends lost 4 bases at V and 7 bases at J; junction bases unmatched: 8. CDR3 length: 15 residues. DNA for the CDR3: TGTGCCAGCAGCTCAGCCCGGGACAGGGCCCAGCCCCAGCATTTT. It specifies CASSSARDRAQPQHF.

This clone was observed a few times. The CDR3 DNA reads as TGCGCCAGCAGCCACGTCGACGCGGGGGCGAAAGGAAACACCATATATTTT. It specifies CASSHVDAGAKGNTIYF. The chain employs TRBV4-1 and TRBJ1-3, with a possible D match to TRBD1 (6 bases). The germline gives CDR1 MGHRA, CDR2 YSYEKL. The CDR3 length is 17 residues. Trimming pared 3 bases from V and 4 bases from J, leaving 19 bases between.

This sequence joins TRBV29-1 and TRBJ2-1, with TRBD2 matching over 9 bases. The CDR3 loop spans 14 amino acids. V lost 7 bases and J lost 6; bases outside the gene matches: 10. Germline CDR1 SQVTM, CDR2 ANQGSEA. The CDR3 nucleotides are TGCAGCGGGGGCTGGGGACTAGCAGGCAATGAGCAGTTCTTC. Residues: CSGGWGLAGNEQFF.

With respect to this clone: One end of the junction is discordant with germline, which a read error may explain. This chain connects TRBV7-9 to TRBJ2-7; weak D call: TRBD1 (7 bases). The CDR3 consists of 16 residues. CDR1 is SEHNR and CDR2 is FQNEAQ in the germline V gene (reference sequence). The CDR3 DNA reads as TGTGTCAGCAGCCCAGCCCTGGGACAGCGGGCCGGAGAGCAGTACTTC. It specifies CVSSPALGQRAGEQYF.

This clone has just a few counts. The chain has TRBV29-1 and TRBJ2-4; 7 bases align to TRBD1. V lost 0 bases to trimming and J lost 1 base; unmatched junction nucleotides: 9. This CDR3 has 17 residues. Germline-derived CDR1 and CDR2 are SQVTM and ANQGSEA. In DNA form, the CDR3 reads TGCAGCGTTGAAGATCCGAGACAGGGACGTGCCAAAAACATTCAGTACTTC. Translating gives CSVEDPRQGRAKNIQYF.

This chain joins TRBV28 and TRBJ1-1, with 11 bases fitting TRBD1. This CDR3 contains 13 residues. Germline CDR1 is MDHEN and CDR2 is SYDVKM. V gave up 2 bases and J gave up 10 bases; unmatched junction bases: 3. In DNA form, the CDR3 reads TGTGCCAGCAGTTTAAAGGGACAGGGGGTAGCTTTCTTT. Translation gives CASSLKGQGVAFF. The whole variable domain, remainder taken from reference TRBV28 and TRBJ1-1, is DVKVTQSSRYLVKRTGEKVFLECVQDMDHENMFWYRQDPGLGLRLIYFSYDVKMKEKGDIPEGYSVSREKKERFSLILESASTNQTSMYLCASSLKGQGVAFFGQGTRLTVV.

A word on this clone: Other DNA sequences in this specimen translate into the identical CDR3. The rearrangement uses TRBV29-1 and TRBJ1-2, with 7 nucleotides matching TRBD1. CDR3 length: 13 amino acids. Germline values: CDR1 SQVTM, CDR2 ANQGSEA. Trimming at V came to 6 bases and at J to 4 bases, leaving 8 bases not matched to a gene. The CDR3 DNA reads as TGCAGCGTCAAGACAGGGACCACCTATGGCTACACCTTC. It codes for CSVKTGTTYGYTF.